Below, 28 T cell receptor beta chains from the same sample are listed, as sequenced in a study of T cell responses to AZD1222 COVID-19 vaccine. Sequencing was performed with immunoSEQ multiplex PCR; in TCRdb, only in-frame clones are kept and a portion is missing. The table records fewer than 130,000 clones, around nine tenths of them present only once. This sample comprised peripheral blood, obtained 28 days after the second AZD1222 dose. The source of these receptors is an adult who received the AZD1222 COVID-19 vaccine.

This chain uses TRBV18 with TRBJ1-3, with D unclear. CDR1 and CDR2 from the germline V gene are KGHSH and LQKENI. V lost 3 bases, J lost 1 base, and 10 bases lay in between. The CDR3 extends over 15 amino acids. The CDR3 protein is CASSPAGRSGNTIYF. The CDR3 nucleotides read TGTGCCAGCTCACCGGCGGGGAGGTCTGGAAACACCATATATTTT.

This clone was counted once. V and J are TRBV28 and TRBJ1-2, with 11 bases that match TRBD1. The CDR3 totals 15 residues. Per the germline V gene, CDR1 is MDHEN and CDR2 is SYDVKM. J lost 4 bases, V lost 5 bases, and 6 bases had no gene match. CDR3: CASSLGTGGAYGYTF. CDR3 bases: TGTGCCAGCAGTCTCGGGACAGGGGGTGCCTATGGCTACACCTTC.

The chain recombines TRBV18 with TRBJ1-6; TRBD1 might be the D (6 bases). The CDR3 spans 16 residues. Germline V gives CDR1 KGHSH, CDR2 LQKENI. The ends were cut back, 2 bases at V and 7 bases at J, with 15 bases in the middle. The CDR3 DNA sequence: TGTGCCAGCTCACCAAGGACAGCGTCGGAGAATTCACCCCTCCACTTT. Its protein product is CASSPRTASENSPLHF.

V gene TRBV19 combines with J gene TRBJ1-5, with unresolved D. Trimming left V 6 bases short and J 0 bases short, with 9 bases between. Germline V gene lookup returns CDR1 LNHDA and CDR2 SQIVND (reference sequence). The CDR3 contains 14 residues. CDR3 in amino acids: CASRIPYSNQPQHF. The CDR3 DNA reads TGTGCCAGTAGGATACCATATAGCAATCAGCCCCAGCATTTT.

This chain links TRBV2 with TRBJ2-1, with D perhaps matching TRBD2 (6 bases). Trimming cost V 8 bases and J 1 base, with 9 bases left between them. Germline CDR1 SNHLY, CDR2 FYNNEI. The CDR3 consists of 13 residues. CDR3 protein: CASEAGSYNEQFF. CDR3 bases: TGTGCCAGCGAGGCGGGATCCTACAATGAGCAGTTCTTC.

This clone showed up just a few times. This sequence joins TRBV5-1 and TRBJ2-2, with unresolved D. The CDR3 length is 15 residues. With 2 bases removed from V and 1 base from J, the gap between germline ends came to 9 bases. CDR1 and CDR2 (germline): SGHRS, YFSETQ. CDR3 coding DNA: TGCGCCAGCAGCTTTGAGACTGGGAACACCGGGGAGCTGTTTTTT. As protein: CASSFETGNTGELFF. Variable domain in full (rest from reference TRBV5-1 and TRBJ2-2): KAGVTQTPRYLIKTRGQQVTLSCSPISGHRSVSWYQQTPGQGLQFLFEYFSETQRNKGNFPGRFSGRQFSNSRSEMNVSTLELGDSALYLCASSFETGNTGELFFGEGSRLTVL.

CDR3 DNA: TGTGCCAGTAGTACCCGGACAGGGGGCTCCTCCACCGGGGAGCTGTTTTTT. The encoded protein is CASSTRTGGSSTGELFF. V is TRBV19 and J is TRBJ2-2; 11 nucleotides agree with TRBD1. With V trimmed by 4 bases and J by 4 bases, 8 bases remained unmatched. This CDR3 comprises 17 residues. The germline gives CDR1 LNHDA, CDR2 SQIVND (reference sequence).

The rearrangement uses TRBV27 and TRBJ2-3; TRBD1 is a possible D gene (7 bases). Trimming cost V 5 bases and J 3 bases, with 15 bases left between them. Germline CDR1 is MNHEY and CDR2 is SMNVEV (reference sequence). The CDR3 consists of 15 residues. The CDR3 DNA reads TGTGCCAGCAGTCAACCAGGGGGGTCAACAGATACGCAGTATTTT. Its protein product is CASSQPGGSTDTQYF.

The chain combines TRBV7-6 with TRBJ2-1, with TRBD2 identical over 11 bases. The V segment lost 3 bases and the J segment 7 bases; nucleotides outside the gene matches: 5. This CDR3 is 15 amino acids long. Germline V CDR1 and CDR2: SGHVS, FNYEAQ. The DNA for the CDR3 is TGTGCCAGCAGCTTTCTGACTAGCGGGGCGAATGAGCAGTTCTTC. Protein: CASSFLTSGANEQFF.

As DNA, the CDR3 is TGTGCCAGCAGCCCAGCAGGGGGCAAGGGGGATGGCTACACCTTC. It codes for CASSPAGGKGDGYTF. The V gene is TRBV7-9, the J gene TRBJ1-2, with TRBD1 matching over 8 bases. CDR1 and CDR2 from the germline V gene are SEHNR and FQNEAQ (reference sequence). V was pared by 5 bases and J by 6 bases, with 11 bases of the junction left unmatched. The CDR3 runs to 15 residues.

The chain uses TRBV4-3 and TRBJ1-1; a weak D match, TRBD1 (6 bases). This CDR3 has 13 amino acids. Germline V gives CDR1 LGHNA, CDR2 YSLEER. V dropped 2 bases and J dropped 5 bases, with 9 bases sitting between them. The CDR3 here is CASSQYRETEAFF. The DNA for the CDR3 is TGCGCCAGCAGCCAATACAGGGAAACTGAAGCTTTCTTT.

V is TRBV13 and J is TRBJ1-1, with D possibly TRBD1 on 5 matching bases. This CDR3 has 14 amino acids. V was trimmed by 2 bases and J by 1 base, leaving 8 bases between them. Germline V gives CDR1 PRHDT, CDR2 FYEKMQ (reference sequence). CDR3 in amino acids: CASSLIGQNTEAFF. DNA of the CDR3: TGTGCCAGCAGCTTAATAGGACAGAACACTGAAGCTTTCTTT.

The chain combines TRBV24-1 with TRBJ2-1, with D perhaps matching TRBD2 (6 bases). The V gene lost 4 bases and the J gene lost 6 bases, with 18 bases spanning the gap. The germline CDR1 and CDR2 sequences are KGHDR and SFDVKD. This CDR3 region has 16 residues. The CDR3 DNA sequence: TGTGCCACCAGTGACTCCTTGTGGGGGGACCCCAATGAGCAGTTCTTC. As protein: CATSDSLWGDPNEQFF.

The V call is TRBV5-8, the J call TRBJ1-6, with 7 bases aligning to TRBD1. The CDR3 runs 16 residues. Germline CDR1 SGHTS, CDR2 YDEGEE. V was clipped by 0 bases and J by 6 bases; unmatched bases: 6. In DNA, the CDR3 is TGTGCCAGCAGCTTGGACCAGGGGGTGCCTAATTCACCCCTCCACTTT. This gives the protein CASSLDQGVPNSPLHF. Supplemented by reference TRBV5-8 and TRBJ1-6, the full variable domain reads EAGVTQSPTHLIKTRGQQATLRCSPISGHTSVYWYQQALGLGLQFLLWYDEGEERNRGNFPPRFSGRQFPNYSSELNVNALELEDSALYLCASSLDQGVPNSPLHFGNGTRLTVT.

The CDR3 region has the DNA TGTGCCAGCAGCTTTGCTGGGGCTGACATTCAGTACTTC. It encodes CASSFAGADIQYF. This chain links TRBV7-9 with TRBJ2-4, with a tentative D call TRBD1 (5 bases). CDR3 length: 13 residues. The V gene's germline CDR1 is SEHNR and CDR2 FQNEAQ (reference sequence). Between the trimmed V and J ends, which lost 3 bases and 8 bases, there was a span of 11 bases.

Of note for this clone: Other DNA variants within this sample encode the same CDR3. J is TRBJ2-7 and V is TRBV2; D gene uncertain. This CDR3 region has 11 residues. Germline V gene data show CDR1 as SNHLY and CDR2 as FYNNEI. V gave up 4 bases and J gave up 2 bases, with 3 bases separating them. The DNA of the CDR3 is TGTGCCAGCAGTGCCACCTACGAGCAGTACTTC. Translating gives CASSATYEQYF.

This chain joins TRBV28 and TRBJ1-2, with 7 bases lining up with TRBD1. Per the germline V gene, CDR1 is MDHEN and CDR2 is SYDVKM. Trimming took 4 bases from V and 7 from J; bases not matched to a gene: 9. The CDR3 spans 14 residues. The CDR3 spells CASSSTTGSLGYTF. The CDR3, as DNA: TGTGCCAGCAGTTCTACGACAGGGTCGCTTGGCTACACCTTC.

The chain carries TRBV11-2 and TRBJ2-7; TRBD1 matches at 8 bases. Per germline, CDR1 SGHAT and CDR2 FQNNGV. The J segment lost 4 bases and the V segment lost 5 bases, leaving 7 bases of the junction unmatched. The CDR3 sequence is 14 residues long. The CDR3 loop is CASSRGQGGYEQYF. CDR3 nucleotide sequence: TGTGCCAGCAGCCGCGGACAGGGAGGATACGAGCAGTACTTC.

This rearrangement joins TRBV6-7 to TRBJ2-7; 9 nucleotides align to TRBD1. TRBV6-7 is classed as an ORF, of uncertain function. The CDR3 has 16 residues. Trimming removed 7 bases from V and 3 bases from J; junction bases left unmatched: 13. CDR3 sequence: CASNLPSGQGGYEQYF. The CDR3 DNA sequence: TGTGCCAGCAACCTACCGTCGGGACAGGGTGGCTACGAGCAGTACTTC.

This chain joins TRBV19 and TRBJ2-1; D perhaps matches TRBD2 (5 bases). Germline V CDR1 and CDR2: LNHDA, SQIVND (reference sequence). V shed 2 bases and J shed 6 bases, with 8 bases lying between them. This CDR3 contains 13 residues. The CDR3 is CASSISSGNEQFF. The CDR3 nucleotides read TGTGCCAGTAGTATATCCAGCGGCAATGAGCAGTTCTTC.

This sequence joins TRBV2 and TRBJ2-1; 9 bases align to TRBD2. The germline CDR1 and CDR2 sequences are SNHLY and FYNNEI. V lost 4 bases to trimming and J lost 9 bases; unmatched junction nucleotides: 7. CDR3 length: 14 amino acids. The CDR3: CASSGLAGVLEQFF. CDR3 coding DNA: TGTGCCAGCAGTGGGTTAGCGGGAGTTCTTGAGCAGTTCTTC. Supplemented by reference TRBV2 and TRBJ2-1, the full variable domain reads EPEVTQTPSHQVTQMGQEVILRCVPISNHLYFYWYRQILGQKVEFLVSFYNNEISEKSEIFDDQFSVERPDGSNFTLKIRSTKLEDSAMYFCASSGLAGVLEQFFGPGTRLTVL.

The chain links TRBV24-1 to TRBJ1-2, with 9 bases matching TRBD1. Germline CDR1 and CDR2: KGHDR and SFDVKD. The CDR3 extends over 16 amino acids. Trimming at V came to 5 bases and at J to 2 bases, leaving 8 bases not matched to a gene. CDR3 loop: CATSGQGVSQNYGYTF. CDR3 DNA: TGTGCCACCAGTGGACAGGGGGTCTCCCAAAACTATGGCTACACCTTC.

The chain carries TRBV5-6 and TRBJ2-3; D might be TRBD2 (6 bases). Trimming took off 5 bases at V and 4 bases at J, with 14 bases between the two ends. CDR3 size: 14 residues. From germline, CDR1 is SGHDT and CDR2 YYEEEE. The CDR3 region is CASREGLFPDTQYF. Written as DNA, the CDR3 is TGTGCCAGCAGGGAGGGGCTTTTTCCAGATACGCAGTATTTT. Filled out from reference TRBV5-6 and TRBJ2-3, the complete variable domain reads DAGVTQSPTHLIKTRGQQVTLRCSPKSGHDTVSWYQQALGQGPQFIFQYYEEEERQRGNFPDRFSGHQFPNYSSELNVNALLLGDSALYLCASREGLFPDTQYFGPGTRLTVL.

This chain links TRBV6-6 with TRBJ1-4; D unclear. This CDR3 is built from 16 residues. Germline assignment: CDR1 MNHNY and CDR2 SVGAGI (reference sequence). V was shortened by 3 bases and J by 6 bases, with 17 bases between the two germline ends. CDR3 DNA sequence: TGTGCCAGCAGTTATATCCTCGTTGGGCTGGATGAAAAACTGTTTTTT. This sequence encodes CASSYILVGLDEKLFF.

The table lists this clone with a count of one. The CDR3 nucleotides read TGTGCCAGCAGCCAAGGGACTGAGGGCATGACCCTCCACTTT. The encoded protein is CASSQGTEGMTLHF. The chain links TRBV3-1 (or the pseudogene TRBV3-2) to TRBJ1-6; D is unresolved. V was trimmed by 1 base and J by 14 bases, leaving 15 bases between them. CDR1 LGHDT and CDR2 YNNKEL come from the germline V gene (reference sequence). The CDR3 contains 14 residues.

The CDR3 sequence: CASSLTGGDYGYTF. Here the CDR3 DNA reads TGTGCCAGCAGTTTAACAGGGGGGGACTATGGCTACACCTTC. J is TRBJ1-2 and V is TRBV28; 8 bases map to TRBD1. The J segment lost 3 bases and the V segment lost 2 bases, leaving 2 bases of the junction unmatched. Germline lookup yields CDR1 MDHEN and CDR2 SYDVKM. The CDR3 sequence is 14 residues long.

The J gene is TRBJ1-6, the V gene TRBV9; 8 positions agree with TRBD1. Per the germline V gene, CDR1 is SGDLS and CDR2 is YYNGEE. Unmatched junction bases numbered 3, after V lost 3 bases and J lost 7 bases. This CDR3 comprises 14 residues. The CDR3 region is CASSARQGNSPLHF. In nucleotides, the CDR3 is TGTGCCAGCAGCGCGAGACAGGGGAATTCACCCCTCCACTTT.

The J gene is TRBJ1-5, the V gene TRBV5-5, with TRBD1 matching over 7 bases. CDR3 length equals 14 residues. V dropped 1 base and J dropped 7; count of bases not matched to a gene: 5. Germline V gene data show CDR1 as SGHKS and CDR2 as YYEKEE (reference sequence). The CDR3 DNA reads TGTGCCAGCAGCTTGACAGGGGACAGCCAGCCCCAGCATTTT. Its translation: CASSLTGDSQPQHF.